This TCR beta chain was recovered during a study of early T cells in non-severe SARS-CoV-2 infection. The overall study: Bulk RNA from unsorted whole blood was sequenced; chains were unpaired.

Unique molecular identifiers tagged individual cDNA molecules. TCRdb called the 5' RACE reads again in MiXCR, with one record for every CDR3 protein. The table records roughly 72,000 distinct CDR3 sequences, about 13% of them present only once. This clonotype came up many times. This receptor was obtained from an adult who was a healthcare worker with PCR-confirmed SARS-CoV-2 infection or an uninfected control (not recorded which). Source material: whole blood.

The CDR3 region has the DNA TGTGCCAGCAGTTCGCCAACAGGGAAGGAAAGGACGGGGCAGTACTTC. This encodes CASSSPTGKERTGQYF. The genes are TRBV28 and TRBJ2-7; perhaps TRBD1 as D (6 bases). V lost 4 bases, J lost 9 bases, and 25 bases lay in between. Germline V gives CDR1 MDHEN, CDR2 SYDVKM. The CDR3 loop spans 16 amino acids.